This TCR beta chain was captured by sequencing in a study of shared T cell receptors in the human thymus. Method: immunoSEQ multiplex PCR; TCRdb's copy keeps in-frame clones and lacks some. The sample shows 640,000 or so clones, about 90% of them seen only once. The CDR3 is 16 residues long. With V trimmed by 4 bases and J by 3 bases, 11 bases remained unmatched. Germline V lookup: CDR1 KGHSH, CDR2 LQKENI. A further study also used this sample, focusing on human thymus T cells.

This receptor was identified in a boy in the first two years of life with a congenital heart defect. Sequencing used thymocytes. The V and J genes are TRBV18 and TRBJ2-7, with 8 bases matching TRBD1. CDR3 region: CASSLSPGQVNYEQYF. The DNA of the CDR3 is TGTGCCAGCTCACTATCGCCGGGACAGGTGAACTACGAGCAGTACTTC.